The present entry profiles one T cell receptor beta chain with its context. This clone came up once. Its cognate antigen has yet to be identified. Per-base qualities were not stored, and no clone one base away is much larger. The source of the sample is a study of beta chain features in type 1 diabetes listed by TCRdb under 2018. Turning to the overall study: Patients and healthy donors did not differ in mean age, gender distribution, total cell number or subset yield. Naive and central memory subsets were obtained from all 30 or so donors, but regulatory and stem cell-like memory subsets were isolated from only 8 patients and roughly 8 healthy donors. A total of under 140,000,000 sorted cells were examined across all samples, and the number of cells per subset was strongly correlated with RNA yield. The study compared the TCRB repertoires of sorted circulating CD4+ T cell subsets in recently diagnosed type 1 diabetes patients with those in matched healthy donors.

The entire isolated RNA was reverse transcribed using the High Capacity cDNA Reverse Transcription Kit, and thus expressed TCRB transcripts were sequenced. Deep immunoSEQ sequencing was performed on naive, central memory and regulatory T cell samples, with an average of roughly 3.3 million total reads per sample. Sorted cells were lysed in RLT buffer, and RNA was extracted using DNase-treated RNeasy Micro or Mini kits according to cell number. Each cell subset was processed on its own to prevent cross-contamination, while patient and healthy donor samples were processed together. Using the immunoSEQ multiplex PCR, TCRB sequences were amplified from cDNA into 87-bp fragments spanning the CDR3 region. Amplicons were sequenced on the Illumina HiSeq platform. Per the source publication's procedure: Synthetic template baselines were used to correct PCR bias computationally, reads within Hamming distance 2 were collapsed together, and singletons that could not be merged were discarded. By aligning reads against IMGT, V, D and J genes, CDR3 length, and insertions or deletions at six rearrangement sites were assigned. Within each subset, clonotype counts were normalized to sorted cell number, after which true diversity and Gini coefficients were computed with the tcR R package. Repertoire sharing was quantified using the overlap coefficient calculated on TCRB nucleotide sequences. As a proxy for the pre-selection repertoire, out-of-frame TCRB sequences from naive cells were analyzed. TCRdb took over this immuneACCESS table, retaining in-frame rearrangements with V and J assigned. Such tables are incomplete; in checked studies, under half of the missing clones stem from an unresolved V gene, and the remainder is unexplained. The DNA gave D and trimming, while V, J and clone size come from that table. In this sample the table shows 230,000 or so clones, around 16% of which occur a single time. The ten largest clones represent 0.07% to 0.095% of the sample.

What the research found in general, with its limitations: Because small numbers of individuals were included in the HLA sub-analyses, any influence of HLA type on TCRB rearrangement was left unresolved. A moderate but significant shortening of TCRB CDR3 length was observed in type 1 diabetes patients in all four CD4+ subsets. Naive, central memory and regulatory TCRB repertoires appeared to be more similar among patients than among healthy donors. Sequencing cDNA rather than genomic DNA could over-represent highly expressing activated cells, although activation and CD3 levels did not differ between groups. Shorter templates might have been favored by PCR, but patient and control samples were amplified and corrected together, so both groups would have been affected equally by any skew. At VDJ recombination sites, patients with type 1 diabetes made fewer insertions and deleted more nucleotides, a pattern implying thymic rearrangement abnormalities.

From the cysteine through the phenylalanine, the CDR3 covers 17 amino acids. Only the CDR3 part of the read is kept: 51 bases, read in frame from the first base. CDR1 and CDR2, looked up from the germline V gene (reference sequence), are GTSNPN and SVGIG. Trimming takes 2 bases from V and 0 bases from J, and the germline ends sit 19 bases apart. Each donor gave one peripheral blood draw, approximately 110 mL on average, collected into heparinised tubes. Naive, central memory, regulatory and stem cell-like memory CD4+ T cells were sorted on a BD FACSAria II using a panel including CD45RO, CCR7, CD25, CD127, CD95 and CD27. All sorted populations exceeded 95% purity. PBMCs were isolated immediately by Lymphoprep density gradient centrifugation and stained directly without culture. Samples were stained and sorted in pairs, with one healthy donor and one patient per experiment, so that batch effects were minimized.

The rearranged chain carries TRBV30 and TRBJ1-1, with no reliable assignment of the D segment. This receptor was obtained from a man in his thirties or forties with type 1 diabetes. Source material: naive CD4+ T cells from blood. Interpreted using the paper, the cell subset or site label stands for: true naive CD4+ T cells. The CDR3 protein: CAWSYPSVEKMNTEAFF. Here is the DNA: TGTGCCTGGAGTTATCCTAGCGTGGAGAAAATGAACACTGAAGCTTTCTTT. The variable domain in full, with residues beyond the CDR3 obtained from the reference TRBV30 and TRBJ1-1 genes, is SQTIHQWPATLVQPVGSPLSLECTVEGTSNPNLYWYRQAAGRGLQLLFYSVGIGQISSEVPQNLSASRPQDRQFILSSKKLLLSDSGFYLCAWSYPSVEKMNTEAFFGQGTRLTVV.